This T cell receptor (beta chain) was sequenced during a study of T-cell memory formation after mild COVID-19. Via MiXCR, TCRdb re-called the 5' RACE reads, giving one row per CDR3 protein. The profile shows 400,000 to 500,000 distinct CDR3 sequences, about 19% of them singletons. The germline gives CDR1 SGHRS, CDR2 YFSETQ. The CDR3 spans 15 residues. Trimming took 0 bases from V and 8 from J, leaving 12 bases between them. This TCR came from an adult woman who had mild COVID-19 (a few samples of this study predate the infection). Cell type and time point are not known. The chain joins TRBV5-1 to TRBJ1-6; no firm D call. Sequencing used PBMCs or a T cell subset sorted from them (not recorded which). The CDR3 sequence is CASSLVPAGDSPLHF. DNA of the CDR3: TGCGCCAGCAGCTTGGTTCCAGCAGGTGATTCACCCCTCCACTTT.